Listed here are 15 T cell receptor beta chains from one sample, sequenced in a study of post-analysis software for immune sequencing data. The antigens for these receptors are not known. Study findings and constraints: The study found TRBV5-6, TRBV5-1 and TRBV20-1 among about five TRBV segments more frequent in patients than controls.

Each TCR beta cDNA library carried unique molecular identifiers. TCRdb used MiXCR to reprocess the PCR reads, holding one entry per CDR3 protein. The table has 600,000 to 750,000 distinct CDR3 sequences, 55% to 60% seen once; the top ten hold about 11%. Material: blood. The receptors here all came from a girl aged 2 to 10 with multiple sclerosis.

The chain employs TRBV28 and TRBJ2-1; TRBD2 agrees at 14 bases. The CDR3 covers 19 residues. With 3 bases clipped from V and 5 bases from J, the junction kept 12 bases outside the gene matches. Per germline, CDR1 MDHEN and CDR2 SYDVKM. This CDR3 is CASSFPTSGRAQRDNEQFF. The CDR3 DNA reads TGTGCCAGCAGTTTTCCGACTAGCGGGAGGGCCCAACGAGACAATGAGCAGTTCTTC. Together with reference TRBV28 and TRBJ2-1, the CDR3 gives the full variable domain: DVKVTQSSRYLVKRTGEKVFLECVQDMDHENMFWYRQDPGLGLRLIYFSYDVKMKEKGDIPEGYSVSREKKERFSLILESASTNQTSMYLCASSFPTSGRAQRDNEQFFGPGTRLTVL.

The chain joins TRBV2 to TRBJ1-2, with D possibly TRBD1 on 5 matching bases. CDR1 is SNHLY, CDR2 FYNNEI, per germline. The CDR3 has 15 amino acids. V was shortened by 4 bases and J by 3 bases, with 15 bases between the two germline ends. The CDR3 coding sequence is TGTGCCAGCAGTGTAGTCCAGGGCGCGTACTATGGCTACACCTTC. Translated, it gives CASSVVQGAYYGYTF.

The V and J genes are TRBV12-3 or TRBV12-4 and TRBJ2-5; 10 bases agree with TRBD2. There are 16 residues in the CDR3. Trimming at V came to 6 bases and at J to 1 base, leaving 8 bases not matched to a gene. For the CDR3, the DNA is TGTGCCAGCAGCCCACTAGCGGGGTTTCTCCAAGAGACCCAGTACTTC. It is translated as CASSPLAGFLQETQYF.

The chain has TRBV20-1 and TRBJ2-1; D unresolved. V lost 5 bases, J lost 2 bases, and 13 bases lay in between. This CDR3 is 14 amino acids long. The V gene's germline CDR1 is DFQATT and CDR2 SNEGSKA (reference sequence). The CDR3 region is CSAPSESAYNEQFF. The CDR3 DNA follows: TGCAGTGCTCCTTCGGAGAGCGCCTACAATGAGCAGTTCTTC.

The chain uses TRBV2 and TRBJ2-5; possibly TRBD2 for D (6 bases). The V gene lost 7 bases and the J gene lost 0 bases, with 18 bases spanning the gap. Looked up from germline, CDR1 is SNHLY and CDR2 is FYNNEI. The CDR3 runs to 16 residues. The CDR3 sequence: CASTQSGGAYQETQYF. CDR3 nucleotides: TGTGCCAGCACCCAGTCTGGCGGGGCTTACCAAGAGACCCAGTACTTC.

The chain uses TRBV5-1 and TRBJ1-2, with 8 positions matching TRBD1. CDR1 is SGHRS and CDR2 is YFSETQ in the germline V gene. The V gene end was trimmed by 2 bases and the J gene end by 7 bases; junction bases not matched to a gene: 7. The CDR3 is 14 residues long. CDR3 amino acids: CASSFGTGHSGYTF. CDR3 coding DNA: TGCGCCAGCAGCTTCGGGACAGGTCACAGTGGCTACACCTTC.

The chain uses TRBV15 and TRBJ2-1; D gene ambiguous. The germline CDR1 and CDR2 sequences are LNHNV and YYDKDF (reference sequence). Trimming took 0 bases from V and 8 from J, leaving 14 bases between them. The CDR3 is 15 amino acids. CDR3 residues: CATSRDRHSGDEQFF. The CDR3 DNA reads as TGTGCCACCAGCAGAGATCGCCATTCTGGGGATGAGCAGTTCTTC.

V gene TRBV28 combines with J gene TRBJ2-7; D is ambiguous. Near its end, the DNA agrees better with TRBJ2-5, so the J call may be wrong. Germline V lookup: CDR1 MDHEN, CDR2 SYDVKM. The CDR3 totals 11 residues. The CDR3 region is CASSFTETQYF. Here the CDR3 DNA reads TGTGCCAGCAGTTTTACCGAGACCCAGTACTTC.

The J gene is TRBJ2-7, the V gene TRBV5-6; either TRBD1 or TRBD2 may supply D (5 bases each). Germline assignment: CDR1 SGHDT and CDR2 YYEEEE. CDR3 length equals 15 residues. Trimming pared 3 bases from V and 6 bases from J, leaving 19 bases between. In nucleotides, the CDR3 is TGTGCCAGCAGCTCCCCTGGGACCGCATTACGCGAGCAGTACTTC. Its translation: CASSSPGTALREQYF. Using reference TRBV5-6 and TRBJ2-7 for the parts outside the CDR3, the full variable domain is DAGVTQSPTHLIKTRGQQVTLRCSPKSGHDTVSWYQQALGQGPQFIFQYYEEEERQRGNFPDRFSGHQFPNYSSELNVNALLLGDSALYLCASSSPGTALREQYFGPGTRLTVT.

V usage is TRBV5-1 and J usage is TRBJ2-1; 13 bases fit TRBD2. Germline CDR1 SGHRS, CDR2 YFSETQ. CDR3 length equals 17 residues. V shed 5 bases and J 5 bases; nucleotides not matched to a gene: 10. The DNA of the CDR3 is TGCGCCAGCAGTCGGACAGGGGGACTAGCGGGGAACAATGAGCAGTTCTTC. It encodes CASSRTGGLAGNNEQFF.

Only a few counts were recorded for this clonotype. The V call is TRBV4-1, the J call TRBJ2-7; D gene uncertain. Germline V gene lookup returns CDR1 MGHRA and CDR2 YSYEKL. The CDR3 is 15 amino acids. With 1 base removed from V and 2 bases from J, the gap between germline ends came to 12 bases. DNA of the CDR3: TGCGCCAGCAGCCAAGGGGCTGCGTACCCCTACGAGCAGTACTTC. Its translation is CASSQGAAYPYEQYF.

The chain combines TRBV3-1 with TRBJ2-4; 12 nucleotides match TRBD2. V gave up 1 base and J gave up 6 bases; unmatched junction bases: 7. CDR3 length: 17 residues. Germline CDR1 and CDR2: LGHDT and YNNKEL (reference sequence). CDR3 protein: CASSQGSPGLAGNIQYF. CDR3 in DNA: TGTGCCAGCAGCCAAGGGTCCCCGGGACTAGCGGGAAACATTCAGTACTTC.

This clonotype was recorded once. The chain employs TRBV7-2 and TRBJ2-3, with TRBD1 matching over 9 bases. Trimming removed 4 bases from V and 2 bases from J; junction bases left unmatched: 7. The length of the CDR3 is 16 residues. Germline CDR1 is SGHTA and CDR2 is FQGNSA. CDR3 residues: CASSWTGTGFTDTQYF. The CDR3 DNA is TGTGCCAGCAGCTGGACCGGGACAGGGTTCACAGATACGCAGTATTTT.

The chain has TRBV20-1 and TRBJ2-3, with TRBD2 as a possible D gene (5 bases). Germline loops: CDR1 DFQATT, CDR2 SNEGSKA (reference sequence). Trimming took off 0 bases at V and 4 bases at J, with 8 bases between the two ends. The CDR3 loop spans 13 amino acids. The CDR3 nucleotides read TGCAGTGCTAGAGACACTAGGTCAGATACGCAGTATTTT. Protein product: CSARDTRSDTQYF.

The CDR3 is CATLDTNYGYTF. CDR3 DNA sequence: TGTGCCACTCTGGACACGAACTATGGCTACACCTTC. V usage is TRBV10-3 and J usage is TRBJ1-2; perhaps TRBD1 as D (5 bases). There are 12 residues in the CDR3. Germline lookup yields CDR1 ENHRY and CDR2 SYGVKD. The V gene lost 10 bases and the J gene lost 2 bases, with 11 bases spanning the gap.